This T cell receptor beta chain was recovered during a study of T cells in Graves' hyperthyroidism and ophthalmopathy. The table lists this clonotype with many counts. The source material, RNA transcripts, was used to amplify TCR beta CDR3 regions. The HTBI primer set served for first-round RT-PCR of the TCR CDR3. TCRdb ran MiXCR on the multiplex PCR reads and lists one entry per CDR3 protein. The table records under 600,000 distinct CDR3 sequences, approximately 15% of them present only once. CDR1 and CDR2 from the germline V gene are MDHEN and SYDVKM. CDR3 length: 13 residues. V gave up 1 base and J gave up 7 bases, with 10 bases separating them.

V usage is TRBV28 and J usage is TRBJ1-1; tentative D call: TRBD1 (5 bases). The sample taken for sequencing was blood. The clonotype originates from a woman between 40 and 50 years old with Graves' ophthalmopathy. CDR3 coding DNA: TGTGCCAGCAGTTTATCGGGACGCTTTGAAGCTTTCTTT. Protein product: CASSLSGRFEAFF.